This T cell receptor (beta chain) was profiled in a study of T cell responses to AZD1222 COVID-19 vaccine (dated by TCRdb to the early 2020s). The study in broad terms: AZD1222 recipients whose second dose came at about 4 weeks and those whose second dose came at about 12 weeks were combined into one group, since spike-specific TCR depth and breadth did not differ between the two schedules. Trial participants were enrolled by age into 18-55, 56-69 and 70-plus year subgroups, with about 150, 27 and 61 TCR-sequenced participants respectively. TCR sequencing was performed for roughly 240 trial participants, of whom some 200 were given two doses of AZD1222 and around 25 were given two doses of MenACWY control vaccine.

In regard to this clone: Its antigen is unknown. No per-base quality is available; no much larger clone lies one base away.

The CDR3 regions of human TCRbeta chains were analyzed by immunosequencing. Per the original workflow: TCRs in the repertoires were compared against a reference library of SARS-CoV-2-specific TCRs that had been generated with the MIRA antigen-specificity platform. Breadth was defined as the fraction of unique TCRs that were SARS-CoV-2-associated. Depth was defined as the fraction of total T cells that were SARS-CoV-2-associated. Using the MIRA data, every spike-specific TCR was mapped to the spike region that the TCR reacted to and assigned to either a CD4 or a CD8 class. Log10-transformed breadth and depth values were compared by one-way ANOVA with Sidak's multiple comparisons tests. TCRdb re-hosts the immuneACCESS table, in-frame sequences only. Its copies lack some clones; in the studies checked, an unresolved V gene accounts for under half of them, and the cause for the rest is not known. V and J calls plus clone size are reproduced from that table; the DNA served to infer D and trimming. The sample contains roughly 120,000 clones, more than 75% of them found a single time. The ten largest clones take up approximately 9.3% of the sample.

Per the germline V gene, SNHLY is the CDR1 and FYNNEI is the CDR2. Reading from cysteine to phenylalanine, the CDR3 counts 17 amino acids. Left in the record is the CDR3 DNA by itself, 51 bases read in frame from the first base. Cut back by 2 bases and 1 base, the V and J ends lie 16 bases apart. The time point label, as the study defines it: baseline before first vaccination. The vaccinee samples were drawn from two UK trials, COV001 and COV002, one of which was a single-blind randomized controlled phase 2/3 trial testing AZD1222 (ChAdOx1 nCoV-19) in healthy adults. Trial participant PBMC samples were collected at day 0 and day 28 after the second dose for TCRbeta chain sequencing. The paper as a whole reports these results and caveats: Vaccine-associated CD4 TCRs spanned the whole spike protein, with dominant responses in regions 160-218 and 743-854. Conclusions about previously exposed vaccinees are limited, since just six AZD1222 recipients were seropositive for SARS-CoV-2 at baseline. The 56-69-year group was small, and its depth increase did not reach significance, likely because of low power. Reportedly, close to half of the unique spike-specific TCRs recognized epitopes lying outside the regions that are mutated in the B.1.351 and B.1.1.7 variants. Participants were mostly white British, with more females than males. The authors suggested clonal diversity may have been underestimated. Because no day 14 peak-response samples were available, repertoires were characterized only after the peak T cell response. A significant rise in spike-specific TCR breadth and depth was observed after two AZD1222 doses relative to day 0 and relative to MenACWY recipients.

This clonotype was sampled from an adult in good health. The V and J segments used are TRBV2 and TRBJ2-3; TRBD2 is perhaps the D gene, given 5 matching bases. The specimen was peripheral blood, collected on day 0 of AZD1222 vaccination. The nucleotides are TGTGCCAGCAGTGAAAGGTGGAAACAGCGGCGCACAGATACGCAGTATTTT. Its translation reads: CASSERWKQRRTDTQYF.